These 13 T cell receptor beta chains came from one sample sequenced in a study of shared clonotypes between healthy human individuals. Data came from immunoSEQ multiplex PCR; TCRdb stores just in-frame clones and leaves some out. This sample carries over 2 million clones, approximately 90% of them seen once, and the ten largest clones take approximately 0.39%. Source material: naive CD4+ T cells from PBMCs. The subset: CD45RA+ positively selected. These TCRs come from a man between 18 and 35 years old in good health. Some clones in this sample may be carry-over from other donors' samples.

The CDR3 region has the DNA TGTGCCAGCAGGGGGGTAGCGGGAGGGAGCTACGAGCAGTACTTC. Translation gives CASRGVAGGSYEQYF. V gene TRBV7-8 combines with J gene TRBJ2-7; TRBD2 aligns across 11 bases. CDR1 and CDR2 (germline): SGHVS, FQNEAQ. With 6 bases clipped from V and 3 bases from J, the junction kept 7 bases outside the gene matches. The CDR3 runs to 15 residues.

CDR3 DNA sequence: TGTGCCAGCAGCTTATCCCCGGGACAGTCCCAAAACATTCAGTACTTC. It translates to CASSLSPGQSQNIQYF. The chain has TRBV7-2 and TRBJ2-4; 7 nucleotides agree with TRBD1. J lost 5 bases, V lost 2 bases, and 9 bases had no gene match. Germline V gives CDR1 SGHTA, CDR2 FQGNSA. The CDR3 extends over 16 amino acids.

The sample holds one count of this clone. The rearrangement links TRBV27 to TRBJ2-7, with 11 bases that match TRBD1. This CDR3 has 14 residues. The junction had 2 bases not matched to a gene; V was cut back by 6 bases and J by 1 base. Germline V gene lookup returns CDR1 MNHEY and CDR2 SMNVEV (reference sequence). Here the CDR3 reads CASRGQGASYEQYF. The CDR3 bases are TGTGCCAGCAGAGGACAGGGGGCATCCTACGAGCAGTACTTC.

This chain's CDR3 is CASSSLQGVPSGANVLTF. The CDR3, as DNA: TGTGCCAGCAGCTCTTTACAGGGGGTGCCCTCTGGGGCCAACGTCCTGACTTTC. The gene calls are TRBV11-2 and TRBJ2-6; 8 bases fit TRBD1. The junction had 8 bases not matched to a gene; V was cut back by 4 bases and J by 0 bases. Germline V gene lookup returns CDR1 SGHAT and CDR2 FQNNGV. This CDR3 comprises 18 residues.

This chain joins TRBV4-2 and TRBJ2-3; D gene ambiguous. The length of the CDR3 is 15 residues. Germline V gene data show CDR1 as LGHNA and CDR2 as YNFKEQ. Trimming pared 0 bases from V and 2 bases from J, leaving 9 bases between. The CDR3 protein is CASSQEKWATDTQYF. CDR3 coding DNA: TGTGCCAGCAGCCAAGAGAAGTGGGCCACAGATACGCAGTATTTT.

The chain joins TRBV5-1 to TRBJ2-3, with TRBD2 identical over 11 bases. The CDR3 runs 16 residues. The ends lost 4 bases at V and 9 bases at J; junction bases unmatched: 13. Germline V lookup: CDR1 SGHRS, CDR2 YFSETQ. CDR3 sequence reads: CASSQGLADVQGTQYF. CDR3 DNA sequence: TGCGCCAGCAGCCAGGGACTAGCGGACGTTCAAGGCACGCAGTATTTT.

J is TRBJ1-1 and V is TRBV7-9, with 7 nucleotides matching TRBD1. V lost 3 bases to trimming and J lost 11 bases; unmatched junction nucleotides: 12. This CDR3 has 14 amino acids. CDR1 is SEHNR and CDR2 is FQNEAQ in the germline V gene (reference sequence). The CDR3 DNA reads TGTGCCAGCAGCTTCGGACAGGTGGCCAGGGGGGCTTTCTTT. As protein: CASSFGQVARGAFF. The whole variable domain, filled in from reference TRBV7-9 and TRBJ1-1, reads DTGVSQNPRHKITKRGQNVTFRCDPISEHNRLYWYRQTLGQGPEFLTYFQNEAQLEKSRLLSDRFSAERPKGSFSTLEIQRTEQGDSAMYLCASSFGQVARGAFFGQGTRLTVV.

The chain links TRBV27 to TRBJ2-7; the match to TRBD2 covers 7 bases. V lost 5 bases to trimming and J lost 6 bases; unmatched junction nucleotides: 13. Germline lookup yields CDR1 MNHEY and CDR2 SMNVEV (reference sequence). The CDR3 loop spans 15 amino acids. The CDR3 loop reads CASSRSGGSRLEQYF. CDR3 DNA: TGTGCCAGCAGTCGATCGGGAGGCAGTCGGCTCGAGCAGTACTTC.

This clone showed up just once. The chain links TRBV28 to TRBJ1-5, with D unresolved. Germline V gene lookup returns CDR1 MDHEN and CDR2 SYDVKM. Trimming shortened V by 7 bases and J by 2 bases, and 18 bases separated the two germline ends. The CDR3 has 16 residues. CDR3: CASTKWGSMGNQPQHF. CDR3 in DNA: TGTGCCAGCACAAAATGGGGTAGCATGGGCAATCAGCCCCAGCATTTT.

The genes are TRBV5-1 and TRBJ2-7, with no clear D. CDR1 SGHRS and CDR2 YFSETQ come from the germline V gene. Trimming cost V 2 bases and J 6 bases, with 9 bases left between them. The CDR3 extends over 12 amino acids. The CDR3 here is CASSFGVGEQYF. In nucleotides, the CDR3 is TGCGCCAGCAGCTTTGGGGTTGGCGAGCAGTACTTC.

The chain carries TRBV7-2 and TRBJ2-7, with TRBD2 identical over 11 bases. Germline CDR1 and CDR2: SGHTA and FQGNSA. V was pared by 5 bases and J by 6 bases, with 6 bases of the junction left unmatched. The CDR3 extends over 14 amino acids. CDR3: CASSNSGRAREQYF. The DNA for the CDR3 is TGTGCCAGCAGCAATAGCGGGAGGGCGCGCGAGCAGTACTTC.

A note on this clone: The same CDR3 can be traced to other DNA sequences in this sample. The V gene is TRBV6-1, the J gene TRBJ2-3; D not resolved. The CDR3 contains 12 residues. The germline V gene encodes CDR1 MNHNS and CDR2 SASEGT. V was shortened by 7 bases and J by 0 bases, with 5 bases between the two germline ends. CDR3 sequence reads: CASTGSTDTQYF. CDR3 nucleotides: TGTGCCAGCACCGGGAGCACAGATACGCAGTATTTT.

A note on this clone: This specimen includes other DNA sequences encoding the same CDR3. The J gene is TRBJ1-5, the V gene TRBV28; D gene unclear. V shed 6 bases and J shed 2 bases, with 5 bases lying between them. Per germline, CDR1 MDHEN and CDR2 SYDVKM. This CDR3 contains 12 residues. This chain's CDR3 is CASREGNQPQHF. In nucleotides, the CDR3 is TGTGCCAGCAGAGAGGGCAATCAGCCCCAGCATTTT.